This TCR beta chain comes out of a study of T cell responses to AZD1222 COVID-19 vaccine. Study outcomes and limitations: The study sampled repertoires only after the peak T cell response.

TCRdb keeps only in-frame clones here, not all; method: immunoSEQ multiplex PCR. Here the sample spans over 150,000 clones, roughly 87% being singletons. V was clipped by 1 base and J by 1 base, with 5 bases between them. Germline V gene sequence: CDR1 LNHNV, CDR2 YYDKDF (reference sequence). There are 13 residues in the CDR3. As regards this clone: Antigen specificity is unknown.

This sample comprised peripheral blood, obtained on day 0 of AZD1222 vaccination. The chain carries TRBV15 and TRBJ2-7; no definite D call. This TCR derives from an adult in good health. CDR3 amino acids: CATSRGVSYEQYF. In DNA, the CDR3 is TGTGCCACCAGCAGAGGCGTTTCCTACGAGCAGTACTTC.